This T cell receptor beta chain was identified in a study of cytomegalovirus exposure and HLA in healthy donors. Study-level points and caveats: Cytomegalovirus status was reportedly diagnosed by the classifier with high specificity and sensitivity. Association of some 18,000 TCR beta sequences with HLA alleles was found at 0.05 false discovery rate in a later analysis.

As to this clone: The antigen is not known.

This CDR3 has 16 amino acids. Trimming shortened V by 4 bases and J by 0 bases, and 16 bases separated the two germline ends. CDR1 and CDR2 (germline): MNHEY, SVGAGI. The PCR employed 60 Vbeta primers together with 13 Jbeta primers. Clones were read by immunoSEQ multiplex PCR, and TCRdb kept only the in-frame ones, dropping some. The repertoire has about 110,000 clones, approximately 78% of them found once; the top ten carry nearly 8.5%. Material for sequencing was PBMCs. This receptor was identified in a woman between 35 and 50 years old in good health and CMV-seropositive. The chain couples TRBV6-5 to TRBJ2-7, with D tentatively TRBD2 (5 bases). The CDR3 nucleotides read TGTGCCAGCAGTTCCCCGGCCAGCGGAAGCTCCTACGAGCAGTACTTC. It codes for CASSSPASGSSYEQYF.